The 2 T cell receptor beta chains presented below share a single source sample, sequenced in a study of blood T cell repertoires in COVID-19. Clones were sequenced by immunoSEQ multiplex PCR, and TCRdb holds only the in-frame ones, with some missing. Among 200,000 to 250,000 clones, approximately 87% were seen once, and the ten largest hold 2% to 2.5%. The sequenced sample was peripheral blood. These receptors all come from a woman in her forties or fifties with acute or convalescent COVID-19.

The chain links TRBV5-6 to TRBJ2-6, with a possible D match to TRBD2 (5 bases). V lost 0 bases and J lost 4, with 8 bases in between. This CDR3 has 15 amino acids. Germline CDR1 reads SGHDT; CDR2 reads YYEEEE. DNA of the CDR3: TGTGCCAGCAGCTTGGCGGGGTTCGGGGCCAACGTCCTGACTTTC. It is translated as CASSLAGFGANVLTF.

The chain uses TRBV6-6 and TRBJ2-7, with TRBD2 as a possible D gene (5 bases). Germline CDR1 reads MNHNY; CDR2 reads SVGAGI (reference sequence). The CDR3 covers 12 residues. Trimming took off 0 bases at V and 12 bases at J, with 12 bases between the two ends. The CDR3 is CASSYSRERLYF. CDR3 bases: TGTGCCAGCAGTTACTCGAGGGAGAGGTTGTACTTC.